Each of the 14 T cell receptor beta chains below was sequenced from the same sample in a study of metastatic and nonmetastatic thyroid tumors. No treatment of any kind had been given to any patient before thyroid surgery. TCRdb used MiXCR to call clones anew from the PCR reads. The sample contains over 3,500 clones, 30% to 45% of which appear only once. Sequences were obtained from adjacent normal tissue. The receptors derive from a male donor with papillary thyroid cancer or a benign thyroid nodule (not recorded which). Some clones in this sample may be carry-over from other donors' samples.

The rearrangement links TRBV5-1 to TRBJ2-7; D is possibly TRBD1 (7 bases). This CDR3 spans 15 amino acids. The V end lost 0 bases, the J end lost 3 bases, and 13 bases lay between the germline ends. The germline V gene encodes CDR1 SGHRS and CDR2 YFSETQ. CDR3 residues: CASSLAGGLFYEQYF. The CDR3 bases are TGCGCCAGCAGCTTGGCAGGGGGACTTTTCTACGAGCAGTACTTC.

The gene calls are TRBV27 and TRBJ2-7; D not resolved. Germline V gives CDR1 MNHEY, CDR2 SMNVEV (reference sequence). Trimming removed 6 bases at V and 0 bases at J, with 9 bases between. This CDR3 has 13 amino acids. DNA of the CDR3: TGTGCCAGCAGCTACACCACCTCCTACGAGCAGTACTTC. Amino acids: CASSYTTSYEQYF.

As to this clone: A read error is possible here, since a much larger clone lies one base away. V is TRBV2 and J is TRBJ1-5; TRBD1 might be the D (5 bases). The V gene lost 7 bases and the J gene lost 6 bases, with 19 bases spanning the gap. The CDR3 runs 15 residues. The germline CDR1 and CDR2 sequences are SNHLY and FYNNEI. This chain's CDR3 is CASKGSGVGSQPQHF. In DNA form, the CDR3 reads TGTGCCAGCAAGGGGTCCGGGGTGGGCAGTCAGCCCCAGCATTTT. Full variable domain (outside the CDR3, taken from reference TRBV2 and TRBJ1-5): EPEVTQTPSHQVTQMGQEVILRCVPISNHLYFYWYRQILGQKVEFLVSFYNNEISEKSEIFDDQFSVERPDGSNFTLKIRSTKLEDSAMYFCASKGSGVGSQPQHFGDGTRLSIL.

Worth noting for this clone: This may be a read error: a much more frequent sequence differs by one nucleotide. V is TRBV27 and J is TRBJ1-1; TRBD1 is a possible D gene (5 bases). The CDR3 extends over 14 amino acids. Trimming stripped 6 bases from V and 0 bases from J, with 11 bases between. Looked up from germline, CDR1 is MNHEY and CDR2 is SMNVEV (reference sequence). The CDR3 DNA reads TGTGCCAGCAGGTCAGGGTCCATGAACACTGAAGCTTTCTTT. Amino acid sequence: CASRSGSMNTEAFF.

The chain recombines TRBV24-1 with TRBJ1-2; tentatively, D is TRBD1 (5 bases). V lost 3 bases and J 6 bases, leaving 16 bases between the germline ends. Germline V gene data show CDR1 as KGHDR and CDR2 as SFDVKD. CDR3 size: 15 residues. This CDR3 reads CATSDPAWGDDGYTF. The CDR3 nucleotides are TGTGCCACCAGTGATCCGGCGTGGGGCGACGATGGCTACACCTTC.

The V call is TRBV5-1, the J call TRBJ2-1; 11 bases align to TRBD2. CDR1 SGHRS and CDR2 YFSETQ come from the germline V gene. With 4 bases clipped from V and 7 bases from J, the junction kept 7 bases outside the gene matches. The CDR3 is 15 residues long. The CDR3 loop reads CASSLRTSGSNEQFF. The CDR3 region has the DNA TGCGCCAGCAGCCTTAGGACTAGCGGGTCTAATGAGCAGTTCTTC.

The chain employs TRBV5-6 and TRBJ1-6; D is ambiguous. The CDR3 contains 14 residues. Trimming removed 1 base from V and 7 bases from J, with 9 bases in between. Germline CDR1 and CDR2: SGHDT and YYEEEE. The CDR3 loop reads CASSLRQANSPLHF. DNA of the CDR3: TGTGCCAGCAGCTTGCGTCAGGCCAATTCACCCCTCCACTTT.

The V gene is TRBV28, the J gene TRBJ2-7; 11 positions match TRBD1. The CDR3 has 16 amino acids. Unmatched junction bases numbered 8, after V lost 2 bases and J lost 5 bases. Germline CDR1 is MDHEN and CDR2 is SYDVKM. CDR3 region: CASSLPGQGARDEQYF. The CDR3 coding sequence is TGTGCCAGCAGTTTACCCGGACAGGGGGCTCGCGACGAGCAGTACTTC.

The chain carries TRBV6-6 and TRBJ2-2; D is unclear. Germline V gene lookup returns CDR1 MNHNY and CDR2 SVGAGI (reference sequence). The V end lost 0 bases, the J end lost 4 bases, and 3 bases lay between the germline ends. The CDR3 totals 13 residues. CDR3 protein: CASSYSGTGELFF. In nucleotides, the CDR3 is TGTGCCAGCAGTTACTCGGGCACCGGGGAGCTGTTTTTT.

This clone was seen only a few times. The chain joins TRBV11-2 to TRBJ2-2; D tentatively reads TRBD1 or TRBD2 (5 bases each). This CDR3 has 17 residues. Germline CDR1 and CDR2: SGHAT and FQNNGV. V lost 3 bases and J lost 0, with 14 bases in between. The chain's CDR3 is CASSFPTGTSNTGELFF. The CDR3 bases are TGTGCCAGCAGCTTCCCCACCGGGACCTCGAACACCGGGGAGCTGTTTTTT. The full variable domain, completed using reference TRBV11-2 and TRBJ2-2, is EAGVAQSPRYKIIEKRQSVAFWCNPISGHATLYWYQQILGQGPKLLIQFQNNGVVDDSQLPKDRFSAERLKGVDSTLKIQPAKLEDSAVYLCASSFPTGTSNTGELFFGEGSRLTVL.

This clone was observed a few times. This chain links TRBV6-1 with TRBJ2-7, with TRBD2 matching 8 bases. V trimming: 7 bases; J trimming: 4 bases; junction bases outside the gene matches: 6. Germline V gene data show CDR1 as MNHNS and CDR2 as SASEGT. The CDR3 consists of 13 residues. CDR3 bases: TGTGCCAGCATCGGCGGGGGGCGTTACGAGCAGTACTTC. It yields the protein CASIGGGRYEQYF.

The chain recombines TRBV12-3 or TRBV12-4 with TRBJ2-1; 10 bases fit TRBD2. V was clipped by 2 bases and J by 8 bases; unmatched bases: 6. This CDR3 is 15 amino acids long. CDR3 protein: CASSLRPSGRDEQFF. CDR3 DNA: TGTGCCAGCAGTTTACGCCCTAGCGGGAGAGATGAGCAGTTCTTC.

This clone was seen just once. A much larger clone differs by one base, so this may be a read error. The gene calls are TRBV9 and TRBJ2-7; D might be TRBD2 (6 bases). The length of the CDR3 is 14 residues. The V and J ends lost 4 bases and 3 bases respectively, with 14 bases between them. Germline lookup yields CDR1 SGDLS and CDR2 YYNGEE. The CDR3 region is CASSPLTSDYEQYF. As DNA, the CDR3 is TGTGCCAGCAGCCCTCTGACTAGTGACTACGAGCAGTACTTC.

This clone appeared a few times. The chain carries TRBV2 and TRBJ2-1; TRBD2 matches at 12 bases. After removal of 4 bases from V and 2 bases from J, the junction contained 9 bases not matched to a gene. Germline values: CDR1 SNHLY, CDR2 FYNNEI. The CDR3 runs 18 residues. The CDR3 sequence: CASSATGLAGTPYNEQFF. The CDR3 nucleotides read TGTGCCAGCAGTGCTACGGGACTAGCGGGTACCCCCTACAATGAGCAGTTCTTC.